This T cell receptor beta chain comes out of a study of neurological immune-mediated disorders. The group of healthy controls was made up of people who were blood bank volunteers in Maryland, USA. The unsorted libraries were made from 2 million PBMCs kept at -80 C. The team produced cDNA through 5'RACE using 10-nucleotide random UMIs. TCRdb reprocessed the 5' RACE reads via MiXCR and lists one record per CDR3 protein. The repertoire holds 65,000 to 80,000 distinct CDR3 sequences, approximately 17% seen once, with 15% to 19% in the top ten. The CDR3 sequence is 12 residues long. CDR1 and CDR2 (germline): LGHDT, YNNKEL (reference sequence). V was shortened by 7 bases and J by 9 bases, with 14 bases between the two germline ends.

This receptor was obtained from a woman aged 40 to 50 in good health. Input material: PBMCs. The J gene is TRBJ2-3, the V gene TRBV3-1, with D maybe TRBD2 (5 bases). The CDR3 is CASTRKGGTQYF. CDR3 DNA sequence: TGTGCCAGCACTAGGAAGGGCGGGACGCAGTATTTT.